This entry is about one T cell receptor (beta chain). This sample was taken from a study of cytomegalovirus exposure and HLA in healthy donors. The PCR employed 60 Vbeta primers together with 13 Jbeta primers. The repertoire was sequenced with immunoSEQ multiplex PCR; TCRdb's copy has only in-frame clones and lacks some. The sample has about 70,000 clones; 68% are singletons. V lost 7 bases, J lost 2 bases, and 5 bases stayed unmatched. Germline values: CDR1 WNHNN, CDR2 SYGVQD (reference sequence). CDR3 length: 15 residues. The gene calls are TRBV10-1 and TRBJ2-7, with TRBD2 matching 13 bases. The sequence was collected from a woman under 40 in good health and CMV-seronegative. The source material was PBMCs. CDR3 protein: CASTGTSGEPYEQYF. For the CDR3, the DNA is TGCGCCAGCACCGGGACTAGCGGGGAACCCTACGAGCAGTACTTC.